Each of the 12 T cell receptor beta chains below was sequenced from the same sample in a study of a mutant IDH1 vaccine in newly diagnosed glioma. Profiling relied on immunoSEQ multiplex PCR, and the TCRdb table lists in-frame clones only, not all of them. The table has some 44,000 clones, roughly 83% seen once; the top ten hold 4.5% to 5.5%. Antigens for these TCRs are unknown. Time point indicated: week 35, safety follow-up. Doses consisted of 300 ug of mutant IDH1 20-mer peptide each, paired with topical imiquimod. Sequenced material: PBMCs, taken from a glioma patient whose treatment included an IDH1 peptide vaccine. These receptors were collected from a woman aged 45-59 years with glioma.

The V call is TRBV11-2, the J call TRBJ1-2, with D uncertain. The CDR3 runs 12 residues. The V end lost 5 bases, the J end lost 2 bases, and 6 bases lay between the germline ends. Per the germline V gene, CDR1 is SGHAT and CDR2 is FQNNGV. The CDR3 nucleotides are TGTGCCAGCAGCAGCTACAACTATGGCTACACCTTC. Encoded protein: CASSSYNYGYTF.

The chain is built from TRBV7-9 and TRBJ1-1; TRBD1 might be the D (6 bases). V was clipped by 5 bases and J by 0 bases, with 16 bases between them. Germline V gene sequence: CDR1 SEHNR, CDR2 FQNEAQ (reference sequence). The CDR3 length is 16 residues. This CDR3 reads CASSGNRVAMNTEAFF. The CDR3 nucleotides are TGTGCCAGCAGCGGTAACAGGGTGGCCATGAACACTGAAGCTTTCTTT.

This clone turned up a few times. CDR3 coding DNA: TGTGCCAGCAGTGTTCAGGATAATTCACCCCTCCACTTT. Translation gives CASSVQDNSPLHF. J is TRBJ1-6 and V is TRBV2; D remains ambiguous. Germline CDR1 SNHLY, CDR2 FYNNEI. Trimming removed 4 bases from V and 5 bases from J, with 6 bases in between. This CDR3 is built from 13 residues.

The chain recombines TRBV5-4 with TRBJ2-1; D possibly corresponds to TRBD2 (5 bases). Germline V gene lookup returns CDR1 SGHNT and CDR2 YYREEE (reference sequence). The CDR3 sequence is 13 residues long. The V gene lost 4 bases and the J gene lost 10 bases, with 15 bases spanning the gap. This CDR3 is CASSREPVGEQFF. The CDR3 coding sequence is TGTGCCAGCAGCAGGGAGCCGGTGGGGGAGCAGTTCTTC.

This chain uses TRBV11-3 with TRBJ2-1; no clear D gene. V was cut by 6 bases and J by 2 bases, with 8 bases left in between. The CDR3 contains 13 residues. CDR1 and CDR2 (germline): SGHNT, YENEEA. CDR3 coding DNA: TGTGCCAGCAGACCGGGTCCCTACAATGAGCAGTTCTTC. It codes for CASRPGPYNEQFF.

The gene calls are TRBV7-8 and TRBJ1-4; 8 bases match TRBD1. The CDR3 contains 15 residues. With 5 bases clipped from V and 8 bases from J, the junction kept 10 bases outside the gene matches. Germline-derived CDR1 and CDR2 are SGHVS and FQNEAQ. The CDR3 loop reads CASSNRTGRGEKLFF. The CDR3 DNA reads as TGTGCCAGCAGCAACCGGACAGGGCGGGGGGAAAAACTGTTTTTT.

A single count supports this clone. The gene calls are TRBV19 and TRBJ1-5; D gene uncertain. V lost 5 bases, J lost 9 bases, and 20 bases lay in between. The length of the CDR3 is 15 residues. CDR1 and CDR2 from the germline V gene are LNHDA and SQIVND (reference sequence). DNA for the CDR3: TGTGCCAGTAGTGCCCAGGTGACCGAGCGGTGGCCCCAGCATTTT. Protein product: CASSAQVTERWPQHF.

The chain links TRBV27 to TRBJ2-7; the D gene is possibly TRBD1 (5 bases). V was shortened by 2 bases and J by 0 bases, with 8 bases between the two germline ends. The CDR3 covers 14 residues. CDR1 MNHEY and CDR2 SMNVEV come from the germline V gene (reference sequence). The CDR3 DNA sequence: TGTGCCAGCAGTTTAAGGGGAAACTCCTACGAGCAGTACTTC. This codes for CASSLRGNSYEQYF.

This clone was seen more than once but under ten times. The DNA of the CDR3 is TGTGCCAGCAGTTCCCCGGGGCACTCAAACTATGGCTACACCTTC. Amino acid sequence: CASSSPGHSNYGYTF. V and J are TRBV28 and TRBJ1-2; D might be TRBD1 (5 bases). Germline loops: CDR1 MDHEN, CDR2 SYDVKM. CDR3 size: 15 residues. The V end was cut by 4 bases, the J end by 2 bases, with 14 bases between.

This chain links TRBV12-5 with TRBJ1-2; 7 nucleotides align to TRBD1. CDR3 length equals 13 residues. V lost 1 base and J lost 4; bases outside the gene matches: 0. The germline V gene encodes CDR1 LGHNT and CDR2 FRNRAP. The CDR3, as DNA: TGTGCTAGTGGTTTGGGACAGGGCTATGGCTACACCTTC. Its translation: CASGLGQGYGYTF. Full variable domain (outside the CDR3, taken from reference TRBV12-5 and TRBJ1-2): DARVTQTPRHKVTEMGQEVTMRCQPILGHNTVFWYRQTMMQGLELLAYFRNRAPLDDSGMPKDRFSAEMPDATLATLKIQPSEPRDSAVYFCASGLGQGYGYTFGSGTRLTVV.

In DNA, the CDR3 is TGTGCCAGTAGCAGGGGACAGTACAATGAGCAGTTCTTC. Its protein product is CASSRGQYNEQFF. The rearrangement links TRBV19 to TRBJ2-1; 7 bases are a match to TRBD1. This CDR3 has 13 amino acids. The V gene end was trimmed by 6 bases and the J gene end by 4 bases; junction bases not matched to a gene: 3. The germline CDR1 and CDR2 sequences are LNHDA and SQIVND (reference sequence).

The CDR3 sequence: CASSTGQVRGNTIYF. The CDR3 DNA sequence: TGTGCCAGCAGTACAGGACAGGTCCGCGGAAACACCATATATTTT. The V call is TRBV28, the J call TRBJ1-3, with TRBD1 matching over 7 bases. CDR3 length equals 15 residues. Germline V lookup: CDR1 MDHEN, CDR2 SYDVKM. V lost 5 bases and J lost 4; bases outside the gene matches: 8. Full variable domain (remainder filled in from reference TRBV28 and TRBJ1-3): DVKVTQSSRYLVKRTGEKVFLECVQDMDHENMFWYRQDPGLGLRLIYFSYDVKMKEKGDIPEGYSVSREKKERFSLILESASTNQTSMYLCASSTGQVRGNTIYFGEGSWLTVV.